This TCR beta chain was identified during a study of cytomegalovirus exposure and HLA in healthy donors. As to this clone: Antigen: not known.

The PCR ran on 60 Vbeta and 13 Jbeta primers. Clones were read by immunoSEQ multiplex PCR, and TCRdb kept only the in-frame ones, dropping some. The profile shows about 82,000 clones, more than 55% of them singletons. V was clipped by 5 bases and J by 0 bases; unmatched bases: 12. The CDR3 loop spans 19 amino acids. Germline CDR1 SGHTA, CDR2 FQGNSA. Findings and caveats of the study: Reportedly, a later analysis found an Asian-associated ancestry cluster had fewer N-insertions than the roughly 700-donor mean. From TCR beta sequences, most subjects' HLA-A and HLA-B alleles were reportedly predicted accurately. A few chains linked to CMV were shown in vitro to be specific for CMV antigens. According to an earlier analysis, most TCR beta V segments yielded productive rearrangements about 90% or about 30% of the time.

This receptor was identified in a woman aged 50 to 65 in good health and CMV-seropositive. Sequenced: PBMCs. The chain joins TRBV7-2 to TRBJ2-2; the match to TRBD2 covers 10 bases. CDR3 residues: CASSPGLAGVYANTGELFF. The CDR3 DNA is TGTGCCAGCAGCCCCGGGCTAGCGGGGGTCTACGCGAACACCGGGGAGCTGTTTTTT. The complete variable domain, with remaining parts taken from reference TRBV7-2 and TRBJ2-2, reads GAGVSQSPSNKVTEKGKDVELRCDPISGHTALYWYRQSLGQGLEFLIYFQGNSAPDKSGLPSDRFSAERTGGSVSTLTIQRTQQEDSAVYLCASSPGLAGVYANTGELFFGEGSRLTVL.